The clone carrying this TCR beta chain was recorded many times. The antigen is undetermined. The sample is drawn from a study of CD8 T cells in ankylosing spondylitis. Whole-study findings and limits: Reactive arthritis synovial fluid and blood were previously reported to contain some motif variants. There was reportedly significant enrichment of clones that were disease-linked in matched ankylosing spondylitis synovial fluid. Typical of ankylosing spondylitis blood, it appeared, was a TCR beta motif of eight highly homologous variants.

V was clipped by 6 bases and J by 4 bases, with 15 bases between them. CDR3 length: 14 residues. Library preparation for TCR beta used quantitative 5'-RACE with molecular barcodes. TCRdb reprocessed the 5' RACE reads with MiXCR, giving one entry per CDR3 protein. The data hold 69,000 or so distinct CDR3 sequences, with roughly 5.2% observed a single time. The V gene is TRBV12-3 or TRBV12-4, the J gene TRBJ1-2; possibly TRBD1 for D (6 bases). The sample consisted of blood, either unsorted or a sorted T cell fraction (not recorded which). The receptor comes from a male donor with ankylosing spondylitis or in good health (not recorded which). The CDR3 DNA reads TGTGCCAGCAGGACAGGAAAGGATGGCTATGGCTACACCTTC. This encodes CASRTGKDGYGYTF.